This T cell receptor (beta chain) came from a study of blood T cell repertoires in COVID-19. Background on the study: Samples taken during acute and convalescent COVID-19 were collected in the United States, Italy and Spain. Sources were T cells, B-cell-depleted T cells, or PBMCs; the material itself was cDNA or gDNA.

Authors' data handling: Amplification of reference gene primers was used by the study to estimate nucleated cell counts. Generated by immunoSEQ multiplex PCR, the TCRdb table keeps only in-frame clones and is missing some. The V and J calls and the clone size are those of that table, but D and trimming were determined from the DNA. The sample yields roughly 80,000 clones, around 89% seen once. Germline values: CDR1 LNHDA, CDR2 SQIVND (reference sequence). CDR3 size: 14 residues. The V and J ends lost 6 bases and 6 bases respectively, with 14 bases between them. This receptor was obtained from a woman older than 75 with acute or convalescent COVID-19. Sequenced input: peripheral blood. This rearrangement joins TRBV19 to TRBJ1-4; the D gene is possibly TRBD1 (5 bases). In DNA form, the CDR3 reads TGTGCCAGTAGCCTTCTCCGGGGGGATGAAAAACTGTTTTTT. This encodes CASSLLRGDEKLFF.